Listed here are 23 T cell receptor beta chains from one sample, sequenced in a study of blood T cell repertoires in COVID-19. Clones were read by immunoSEQ multiplex PCR, and TCRdb kept only the in-frame ones, dropping some. This table holds over 120,000 clones, roughly 87% found once. The specimen sequenced was peripheral blood. The receptors shown here come from a woman in her forties or fifties with acute or convalescent COVID-19.

The chain uses TRBV2 and TRBJ2-2, with D possibly being TRBD2 (5 bases). Germline V gives CDR1 SNHLY, CDR2 FYNNEI. The CDR3 sequence is 13 residues long. V was trimmed by 11 bases and J by 6 bases, leaving 16 bases between them. This CDR3 is CASIASYAGELFF. In DNA form, the CDR3 reads TGTGCCTCTATAGCGTCTTACGCCGGGGAGCTGTTTTTT.

This clone has more than one count but fewer than ten. V and J are TRBV14 and TRBJ1-1, with D perhaps matching TRBD1 (5 bases). CDR3 length equals 16 residues. CDR1 is SGHDN and CDR2 is FVKESK in the germline V gene. V lost 2 bases and J 2 bases, leaving 15 bases between the germline ends. The CDR3 loop reads CASSQRYSGVNTEAFF. The CDR3 bases are TGTGCCAGCAGCCAACGCTACTCGGGGGTAAACACTGAAGCTTTCTTT.

The rearrangement links TRBV7-2 to TRBJ2-1; a weak D match, TRBD1 (6 bases). V dropped 0 bases and J dropped 2 bases, with 8 bases sitting between them. The CDR3 is 15 residues long. Germline V CDR1 and CDR2: SGHTA, FQGNSA. DNA for the CDR3: TGTGCCAGCAGCTTAGCGGGGGCCCCCTACAATGAGCAGTTCTTC. Residues: CASSLAGAPYNEQFF.

The DNA for the CDR3 is TGTGCCAGCTCACCACCGGGGCAGAACACCGGGGAGCTGTTTTTT. This sequence encodes CASSPPGQNTGELFF. The chain joins TRBV18 to TRBJ2-2; tentatively, D is TRBD1 (5 bases). The CDR3 loop spans 15 amino acids. Germline CDR1 is KGHSH and CDR2 is LQKENI. With 0 bases removed from V and 1 base from J, the gap between germline ends came to 6 bases.

This chain uses TRBV5-4 with TRBJ1-1; 8 positions match TRBD1. Germline CDR1 reads SGHNT; CDR2 reads YYREEE (reference sequence). Germline trimming cut 2 bases from V and 5 bases from J; bases unmatched to any gene: 8. CDR3 length: 15 amino acids. The DNA of the CDR3 is TGTGCCAGCAGCTTACCGGACAGGGTAGGAACTGAAGCTTTCTTT. Translated: CASSLPDRVGTEAFF.

This chain joins TRBV11-2 and TRBJ1-1; 7 bases fit TRBD1. The CDR3 loop spans 14 amino acids. Germline CDR1 reads SGHAT; CDR2 reads FQNNGV. The V and J ends lost 0 bases and 7 bases, in that order; junction bases with no gene match: 5. Written as DNA, the CDR3 is TGTGCCAGCAGCTTAGATCACAGACAGGGTGAAGCTTTCTTT. Translating gives CASSLDHRQGEAFF.

The chain couples TRBV5-1 to TRBJ1-1; 7 bases are shared with TRBD1. The CDR3 is 16 amino acids. CDR1 and CDR2 from the germline V gene are SGHRS and YFSETQ. Trimming cost V 0 bases and J 5 bases; bases outside gene matches: 10. The DNA of the CDR3 is TGCGCCAGCAGCTTGGTCTCTTCGGCAGGGGGGACTGAAGCTTTCTTT. It encodes CASSLVSSAGGTEAFF.

This rearrangement joins TRBV10-2 to TRBJ1-2; TRBD1 matches 10 bases. CDR3 length: 13 amino acids. Germline V lookup: CDR1 WSHSY, CDR2 SAAADI. V was pared by 6 bases and J by 6 bases, with 4 bases of the junction left unmatched. The CDR3 DNA is TGCGCCAGCAGACCGGACAGGGGGGATGGCTACACCTTC. This codes for CASRPDRGDGYTF.

This clone was seen a few times. The chain combines TRBV7-8 with TRBJ1-1; TRBD1 might be the D (5 bases). The CDR3 has 14 amino acids. The V end lost 2 bases, the J end lost 7 bases, and 14 bases lay between the germline ends. Per germline, CDR1 SGHVS and CDR2 FQNEAQ. DNA of the CDR3: TGTGCCAGCAGCTTATTCCGGCTAACAGGTGAAGCTTTCTTT. This gives the protein CASSLFRLTGEAFF.

V gene TRBV6-5 combines with J gene TRBJ1-4; 7 bases fit TRBD1. Per the germline V gene, CDR1 is MNHEY and CDR2 is SVGAGI. The CDR3 is 15 amino acids. The trim removed 5 bases at V and 4 bases at J, leaving 7 bases unmatched. The CDR3 DNA follows: TGTGCCAGCAGTCGAGGGGACAGTCATAATGAAAAACTGTTTTTT. This sequence encodes CASSRGDSHNEKLFF.

The rearrangement uses TRBV29-1 and TRBJ2-2; perhaps TRBD2 as D (6 bases). The germline CDR1 and CDR2 sequences are SQVTM and ANQGSEA. CDR3 length: 14 amino acids. V was trimmed by 3 bases and J by 3 bases, leaving 11 bases between them. This chain's CDR3 is CSVDGGSHTGELFF. Written as DNA, the CDR3 is TGCAGCGTTGATGGAGGGAGCCACACCGGGGAGCTGTTTTTT.

The J gene is TRBJ2-6, the V gene TRBV3-1 (or the pseudogene TRBV3-2); 8 bases map to TRBD1. Trimming took 3 bases from V and 0 from J; bases not matched to a gene: 7. CDR3 length: 18 residues. Germline assignment: CDR1 LGHDT and CDR2 YNNKEL (reference sequence). The CDR3 DNA follows: TGTGCCAGCAGCCATGTGGACAGGGCCCTCTCTGGGGCCAACGTCCTGACTTTC. It codes for CASSHVDRALSGANVLTF.

This clone came up a few times. The chain employs TRBV6-5 and TRBJ1-2; 9 positions match TRBD1. Trimming at V came to 6 bases and at J to 8 bases, leaving 13 bases not matched to a gene. CDR1 and CDR2 from the germline V gene are MNHEY and SVGAGI. This CDR3 contains 15 residues. The CDR3 region is CASSNGQGREYGYTF. Written as DNA, the CDR3 is TGTGCCAGCAGCAATGGACAGGGGAGGGAATACGGCTACACCTTC.

V and J are TRBV27 and TRBJ2-7; D gene ambiguous. This CDR3 region has 16 residues. CDR1 MNHEY and CDR2 SMNVEV come from the germline V gene (reference sequence). The germline V and J ends were trimmed by 5 bases and 1 base, with 18 bases remaining between them. CDR3 nucleotide sequence: TGTGCCAGCAGTCGTATTCTTAATCCGCAGTCCTACGAGCAGTACTTC. As protein: CASSRILNPQSYEQYF.

CDR3 DNA sequence: TGTGCCAGCATCGCAGGGATAGATACGCAGTATTTT. Translated: CASIAGIDTQYF. The chain joins TRBV6-5 to TRBJ2-3; the D gene is possibly TRBD1 (5 bases). Trimming removed 7 bases from V and 5 bases from J, with 10 bases in between. CDR1 is MNHEY and CDR2 is SVGAGI in the germline V gene. The CDR3 has 12 residues.

The chain joins TRBV5-1 to TRBJ2-3; D is ambiguous. The CDR3 sequence is 15 residues long. Germline lookup yields CDR1 SGHRS and CDR2 YFSETQ. Trimming removed 0 bases at V and 0 bases at J, with 8 bases between. CDR3 bases: TGCGCCAGCAGCTTGGACAACCGTAGCACAGATACGCAGTATTTT. It translates to CASSLDNRSTDTQYF.

This chain uses TRBV23-1 with TRBJ1-1, with D uncertain. TRBV23-1 is an ORF, with its function uncertain. The CDR3 totals 16 residues. Trimming shortened V by 7 bases and J by 0 bases, and 18 bases separated the two germline ends. The CDR3 is CASNISGSSVNTEAFF. The CDR3 nucleotides read TGCGCCAGCAATATCTCGGGATCCTCCGTGAACACTGAAGCTTTCTTT.

The chain has TRBV3-1 (or the pseudogene TRBV3-2) and TRBJ2-3; D possibly corresponds to TRBD2 (7 bases). V gave up 6 bases and J gave up 0 bases, with 19 bases separating them. This CDR3 spans 17 amino acids. Germline-derived CDR1 and CDR2 are LGHDT and YNNKEL (reference sequence). The CDR3 loop reads CASRIGGPLASTDTQYF. CDR3 DNA sequence: TGTGCCAGCAGAATCGGGGGGCCGTTGGCTAGCACAGATACGCAGTATTTT.

This rearrangement joins TRBV6-5 to TRBJ2-1; D is ambiguous. Germline V gene sequence: CDR1 MNHEY, CDR2 SVGAGI. The CDR3 is made up of 12 amino acids. Between the trimmed V and J ends, which lost 0 bases and 10 bases, there was a span of 7 bases. The CDR3 sequence: CASSYSLTEQFF. The CDR3 bases are TGTGCCAGCAGTTACTCGCTAACCGAGCAGTTCTTC.

This chain joins TRBV6-5 and TRBJ1-5, with 7 bases matching TRBD1. From germline, CDR1 is MNHEY and CDR2 SVGAGI. Trimming cost V 6 bases and J 0 bases; bases outside gene matches: 5. The CDR3 spans 15 residues. CDR3 bases: TGTGCCAGCAGCCCGACAGGGATTAGCAATCAGCCCCAGCATTTT. Its translation is CASSPTGISNQPQHF.

The chain uses TRBV6-2 or TRBV6-3 and TRBJ1-2; D is perhaps TRBD1 (6 bases). Trimming shortened V by 2 bases and J by 3 bases, and 7 bases separated the two germline ends. CDR3 length: 13 amino acids. Germline CDR1 MNHEY, CDR2 SVGEGT. The CDR3 loop is CASSYNRDYGYTF. DNA of the CDR3: TGTGCCAGCAGTTACAACAGGGACTATGGCTACACCTTC.

The chain carries TRBV18 and TRBJ2-2; maybe TRBD2 (6 bases). V lost 6 bases and J lost 5, with 19 bases in between. CDR1 KGHSH and CDR2 LQKENI come from the germline V gene. CDR3 length: 16 residues. DNA of the CDR3: TGTGCCAGCTCCCGAGGGACGGGACTGGGGACCGGGGAGCTGTTTTTT. Protein: CASSRGTGLGTGELFF.

The chain couples TRBV5-6 to TRBJ1-6; D is ambiguous. Germline CDR1 SGHDT, CDR2 YYEEEE. Between the trimmed V and J ends, which lost 4 bases and 10 bases, there was a span of 12 bases. The CDR3 runs to 13 residues. CDR3 amino acids: CASSREVLSPLHF. CDR3 DNA: TGTGCCAGCAGCCGGGAAGTTTTGTCACCCCTCCACTTT.